This T cell receptor beta chain was profiled in a study of blood T cell repertoires in COVID-19. Whole-study context: The United States, Italy and Spain were the sources of the acute and convalescent COVID-19 samples. The analysed material was cDNA or gDNA that came from T cells, B-cell-depleted T cells, or PBMCs.

Germline V gives CDR1 LNHDA, CDR2 SQIVND (reference sequence). The CDR3 covers 14 residues. V lost 4 bases to trimming and J lost 3 bases; unmatched junction nucleotides: 4. In the original processing: Counts of nucleated cells, estimated from reference gene primer amplification, were obtained. Sequencing was performed with immunoSEQ multiplex PCR; in TCRdb, only in-frame clones are kept and a portion is missing. That table furnishes V, J and clone size, whereas the DNA furnished D and trimming. The sample has around 70,000 clones; roughly 80% are singletons. The sequenced material came from peripheral blood. The V call is TRBV19, the J call TRBJ2-7; 9 bases are a match to TRBD1. This sequence originates from a woman aged 70-85 years with acute or convalescent COVID-19. The CDR3 bases are TGTGCCAGTAGTAAACTGGACAGGGGCTACGAGCAGTACTTC. Translation gives CASSKLDRGYEQYF.